This TCR beta chain stems from a study of identical twins. Study results and caveats: Out-of-frame sharing of TCR alpha in monozygotic twins was underestimated by models. Partial confounding of zero-insertion analyses by invariant MAIT and iNKT cells was possible.

Through template switching, a universal primer site was introduced, and the cDNA contained unique molecular identifiers. TCRdb itself ran the 5' RACE reads through MiXCR, one entry per CDR3 protein. The repertoire holds around 650,000 distinct CDR3 sequences, with 7.1% as singletons. In its sample, this clonotype was seen many times. Its antigen is as yet unknown. The CDR3 sequence is 13 residues long. V lost 3 bases and J 6 bases, leaving 12 bases between the germline ends. CDR1 is ENHRY and CDR2 is SYGVKD in the germline V gene. This same sample was also taken into another study, of yellow fever vaccine responses in identical twins. This second report adds: The authors reported partly convergent, partly personalized vaccine responses in identical twins.

Sequenced sample: PBMCs. The chain has TRBV10-3 and TRBJ2-7, with D possibly being TRBD2 (5 bases). The receptor was derived from a woman aged 18-30 years in good health. CDR3 nucleotide sequence: TGTGCCATCAGTGAACGGGGATCGGGCGAGCAGTACTTC. Residues: CAISERGSGEQYF.